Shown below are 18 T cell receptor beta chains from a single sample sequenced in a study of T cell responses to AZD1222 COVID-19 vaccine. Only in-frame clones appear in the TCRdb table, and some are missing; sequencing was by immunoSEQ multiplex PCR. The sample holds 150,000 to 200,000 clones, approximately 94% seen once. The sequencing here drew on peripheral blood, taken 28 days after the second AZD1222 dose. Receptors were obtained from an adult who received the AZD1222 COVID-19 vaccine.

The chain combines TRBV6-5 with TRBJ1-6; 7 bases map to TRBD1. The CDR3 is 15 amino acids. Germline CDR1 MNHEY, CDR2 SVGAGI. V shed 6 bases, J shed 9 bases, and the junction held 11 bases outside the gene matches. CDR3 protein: CASRTQEGASSPLHF. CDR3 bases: TGTGCCAGCAGGACCCAGGAGGGGGCGAGTTCACCCCTCCACTTT.

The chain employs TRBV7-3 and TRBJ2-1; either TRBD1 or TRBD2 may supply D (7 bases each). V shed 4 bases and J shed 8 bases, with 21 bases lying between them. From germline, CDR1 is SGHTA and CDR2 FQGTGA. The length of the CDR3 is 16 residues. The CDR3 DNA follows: TGTGCCAGCAGCTCCCCGACAGGGTTGGGAGGGTATGAGCAGTTCTTC. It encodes CASSSPTGLGGYEQFF.

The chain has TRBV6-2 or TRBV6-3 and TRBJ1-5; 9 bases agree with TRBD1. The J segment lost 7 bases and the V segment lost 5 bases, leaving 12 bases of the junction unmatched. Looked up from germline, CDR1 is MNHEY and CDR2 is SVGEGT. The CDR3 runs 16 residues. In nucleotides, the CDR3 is TGTGCCAGCAGTCAAGCCGGGACAGGGAAGATGCAGCCCCAGCATTTT. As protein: CASSQAGTGKMQPQHF.

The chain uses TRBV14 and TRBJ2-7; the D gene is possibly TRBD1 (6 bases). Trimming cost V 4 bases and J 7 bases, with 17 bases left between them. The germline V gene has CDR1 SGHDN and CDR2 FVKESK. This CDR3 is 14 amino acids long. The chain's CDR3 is CASSRLQGMREQYF. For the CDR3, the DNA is TGTGCCAGCAGCCGCCTCCAGGGGATGCGGGAGCAGTACTTC. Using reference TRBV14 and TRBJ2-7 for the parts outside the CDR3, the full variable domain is EAGVTQFPSHSVIEKGQTVTLRCDPISGHDNLYWYRRVMGKEIKFLLHFVKESKQDESGMPNNRFLAERTGGTYSTLKVQPAELEDSGVYFCASSRLQGMREQYFGPGTRLTVT.

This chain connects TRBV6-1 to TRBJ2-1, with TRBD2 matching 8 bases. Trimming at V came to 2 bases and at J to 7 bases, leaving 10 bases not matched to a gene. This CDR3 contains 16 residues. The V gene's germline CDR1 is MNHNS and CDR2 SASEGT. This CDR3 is CASSERVSGDLNEQFF. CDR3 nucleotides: TGTGCCAGCAGTGAAAGGGTTAGCGGGGATTTGAATGAGCAGTTCTTC.

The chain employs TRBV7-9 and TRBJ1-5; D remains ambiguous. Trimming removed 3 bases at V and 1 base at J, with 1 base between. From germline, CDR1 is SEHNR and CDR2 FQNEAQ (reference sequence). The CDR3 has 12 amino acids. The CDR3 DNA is TGTGCCAGCAGCTTCAGCAATCAGCCCCAGCATTTT. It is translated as CASSFSNQPQHF.

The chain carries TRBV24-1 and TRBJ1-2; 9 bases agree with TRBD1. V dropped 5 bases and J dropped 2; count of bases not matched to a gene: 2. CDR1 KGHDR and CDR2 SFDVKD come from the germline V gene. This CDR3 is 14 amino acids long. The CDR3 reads CATSAGQGNYGYTF. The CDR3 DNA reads TGTGCCACCAGTGCCGGACAGGGGAACTATGGCTACACCTTC.

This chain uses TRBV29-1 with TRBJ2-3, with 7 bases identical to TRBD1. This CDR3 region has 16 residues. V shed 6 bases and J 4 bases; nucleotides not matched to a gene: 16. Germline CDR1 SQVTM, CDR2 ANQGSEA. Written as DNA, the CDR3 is TGCAGCGTGAGGCCTAGGGGGCTAGACAGGTCAGATACGCAGTATTTT. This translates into CSVRPRGLDRSDTQYF.

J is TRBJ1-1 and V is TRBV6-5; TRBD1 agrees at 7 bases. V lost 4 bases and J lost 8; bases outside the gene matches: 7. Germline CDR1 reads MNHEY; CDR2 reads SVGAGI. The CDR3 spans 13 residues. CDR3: CASSSRQGLEAFF. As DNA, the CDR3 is TGTGCCAGCAGTTCCAGACAGGGCCTGGAAGCTTTCTTT.

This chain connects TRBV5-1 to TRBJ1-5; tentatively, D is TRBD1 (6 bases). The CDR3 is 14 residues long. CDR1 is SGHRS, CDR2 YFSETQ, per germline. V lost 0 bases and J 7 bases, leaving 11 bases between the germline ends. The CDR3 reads CASSLGYTGQPQHF. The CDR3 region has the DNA TGCGCCAGCAGCTTGGGATACACAGGGCAGCCCCAGCATTTT. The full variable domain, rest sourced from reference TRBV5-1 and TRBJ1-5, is KAGVTQTPRYLIKTRGQQVTLSCSPISGHRSVSWYQQTPGQGLQFLFEYFSETQRNKGNFPGRFSGRQFSNSRSEMNVSTLELGDSALYLCASSLGYTGQPQHFGDGTRLSIL.

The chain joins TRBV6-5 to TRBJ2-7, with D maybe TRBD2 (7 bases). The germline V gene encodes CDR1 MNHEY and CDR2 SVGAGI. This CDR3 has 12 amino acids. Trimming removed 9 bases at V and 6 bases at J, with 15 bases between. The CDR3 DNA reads TGTGCCAGGACGGGGGGCCTATGCGAGCAGTACTTC. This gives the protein CARTGGLCEQYF.

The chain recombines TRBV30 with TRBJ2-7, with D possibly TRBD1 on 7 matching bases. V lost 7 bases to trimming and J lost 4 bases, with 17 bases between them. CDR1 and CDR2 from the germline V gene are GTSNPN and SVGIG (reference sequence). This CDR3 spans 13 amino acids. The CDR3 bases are TGTGCCTCCCTTTCGACAGGGAGGTACGAGCAGTACTTC. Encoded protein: CASLSTGRYEQYF. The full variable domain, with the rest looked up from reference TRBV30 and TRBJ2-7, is SQTIHQWPATLVQPVGSPLSLECTVEGTSNPNLYWYRQAAGRGLQLLFYSVGIGQISSEVPQNLSASRPQDRQFILSSKKLLLSDSGFYLCASLSTGRYEQYFGPGTRLTVT.

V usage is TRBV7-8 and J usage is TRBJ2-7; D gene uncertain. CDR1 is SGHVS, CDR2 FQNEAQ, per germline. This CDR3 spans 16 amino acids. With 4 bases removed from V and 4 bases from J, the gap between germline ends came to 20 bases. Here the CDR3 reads CASSYPPPGRHYEQYF. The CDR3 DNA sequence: TGTGCCAGCAGCTACCCCCCCCCGGGCAGACATTACGAGCAGTACTTC. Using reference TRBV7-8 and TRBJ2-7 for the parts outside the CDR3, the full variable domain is GAGVSQSPRYKVAKRGQDVALRCDPISGHVSLFWYQQALGQGPEFLTYFQNEAQLDKSGLPSDRFFAERPEGSVSTLKIQRTQQEDSAVYLCASSYPPPGRHYEQYFGPGTRLTVT.

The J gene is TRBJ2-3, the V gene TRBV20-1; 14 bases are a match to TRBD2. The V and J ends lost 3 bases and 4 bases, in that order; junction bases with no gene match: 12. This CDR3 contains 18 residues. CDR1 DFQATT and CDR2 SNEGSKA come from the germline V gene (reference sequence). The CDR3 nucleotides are TGCAGTGCTAGTATAGGACTAGCGGGAGGTCGTTACGCAGATACGCAGTATTTT. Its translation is CSASIGLAGGRYADTQYF.

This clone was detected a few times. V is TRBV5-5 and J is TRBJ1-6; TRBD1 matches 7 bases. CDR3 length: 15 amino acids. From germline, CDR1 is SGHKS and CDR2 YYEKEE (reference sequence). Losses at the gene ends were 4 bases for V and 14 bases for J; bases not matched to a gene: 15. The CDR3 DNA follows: TGTGCCAGCAGCCCCGAAGGGACAGACCTAATCACCCTCCACTTT. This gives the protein CASSPEGTDLITLHF.

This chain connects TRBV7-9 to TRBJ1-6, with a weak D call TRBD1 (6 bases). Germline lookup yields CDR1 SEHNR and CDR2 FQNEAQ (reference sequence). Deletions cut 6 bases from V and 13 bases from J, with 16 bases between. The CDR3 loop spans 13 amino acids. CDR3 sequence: CASSFPRGDPLHF. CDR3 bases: TGTGCCAGCAGTTTCCCCAGGGGCGATCCCCTCCACTTT.

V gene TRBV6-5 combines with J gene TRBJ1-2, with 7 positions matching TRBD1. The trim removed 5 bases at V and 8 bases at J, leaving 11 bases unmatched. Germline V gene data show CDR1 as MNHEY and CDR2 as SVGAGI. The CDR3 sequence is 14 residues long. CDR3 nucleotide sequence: TGTGCCAGCAGTCAACGAACGACAGGGTACGGCTACACCTTC. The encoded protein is CASSQRTTGYGYTF.

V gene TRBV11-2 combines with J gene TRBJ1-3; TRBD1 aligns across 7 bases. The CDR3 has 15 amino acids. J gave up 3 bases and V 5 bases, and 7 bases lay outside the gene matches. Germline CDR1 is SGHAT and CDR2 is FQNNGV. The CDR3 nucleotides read TGTGCCAGCAGCCTAGGACAGGCTGGTGGAAACACCATATATTTT. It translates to CASSLGQAGGNTIYF.